The sequence of this T cell receptor beta chain was determined in a study of blood T cell repertoires in COVID-19. Study overall: PBMCs, B-cell-depleted T cells, or T cells provided the cDNA or gDNA that made up the material.

This CDR3 is built from 17 residues. V lost 4 bases to trimming and J lost 2 bases, with 19 bases between them. Germline assignment: CDR1 LGHDT and CDR2 YNNKEL (reference sequence). Original data processing: Quantification of nucleated cells was approximated via reference gene primer amplification. Profiled with immunoSEQ multiplex PCR; TCRdb holds only in-frame clones, not every one. V, J and clone size are those of that table, while D and trimming were read from the DNA. The sample includes hundreds of thousands of clones, approximately 90% of them seen just once. The Seattle site enrolled patients during active infection and followed them longitudinally.

The chain employs TRBV3-1 (or the pseudogene TRBV3-2) and TRBJ2-3; D remains ambiguous. The TCR comes from a woman aged 45-65 years with COVID-19, enrolled during active disease. The sample was peripheral blood. The CDR3 DNA is TGTGCCAGCAGCCCACTCTTCTTCACCTCTTCCACAGATACGCAGTATTTT. Amino acid sequence: CASSPLFFTSSTDTQYF.